One and the same sample provided the 3 T cell receptor beta chains below, sequenced in a study of T cell repertoires in cytomegalovirus infection (dated by TCRdb to about 2019). The sequencer listed for this sample is Illumina HiSeq 1500. TCRdb reprocessed the public reads (quality trimming at Q25 with fastp, clone calling with MiXCR) and kept in-frame beta chains. Each entry merges the rows of one CDR3 protein and shows their most common DNA and genes. In all, the sample holds approximately 390,000 distinct CDR3 sequences, and around a third of those were seen once. 13% of the sample lies in the top ten. The antigens for these receptors are not known. The treatment or condition label, read with the paper, signifies: in vitro stimulation with specific CMV peptide epitopes to enrich CMV-specific T cells. The material sequenced was cultured PBMCs, taken from culture after CMV antigen stimulation. The receptors shown here come from a human donor in good health (CMV status not recorded). Some clones in this sample may be carry-over from other donors' samples.

The chain recombines TRBV4-1 with TRBJ2-5; D is unclear. V was cut by 1 base and J by 5 bases, with 8 bases left in between. CDR1 and CDR2 from the germline V gene are MGHRA and YSYEKL. The CDR3 sequence is 13 residues long. In DNA, the CDR3 is TGCGCCAGCAGCCAAGTCCTTGTGGAGACCCAGTACTTC. It yields the protein CASSQVLVETQYF.

The chain joins TRBV6-8 to TRBJ1-1; D remains unclear. This CDR3 region has 13 residues. From germline, CDR1 is MNHGY and CDR2 SAAAGT. The ends were cut back, 7 bases at V and 0 bases at J, with 9 bases in the middle. CDR3 amino acids: CASTKFMNTEAFF. CDR3 coding DNA: TGTGCCAGCACCAAATTCATGAACACTGAAGCTTTCTTT.

V gene TRBV6-5 combines with J gene TRBJ2-1; a weak D match, TRBD2 (6 bases). From germline, CDR1 is MNHEY and CDR2 SVGAGI. The V and J ends lost 6 bases and 5 bases respectively, with 14 bases between them. The CDR3 spans 14 residues. CDR3 bases: TGTGCCAGCAGCCGGTCGGGGGACGACAATGAGCAGTTCTTC. This encodes CASSRSGDDNEQFF.